The rows below give T cell receptor beta chains drawn from one sample of a study of blood T cells in healthy people across ages. TCRdb reprocessed the 5' RACE reads via MiXCR and lists one record per CDR3 protein. The sample contains about 800,000 distinct CDR3 sequences, about 47% of which appear only once. The sequencing input was blood. The receptors were gathered from a man aged 80 or over in good health. Each CDR3 is given with its conserved first and last residue. The order of the fields is J gene, D gene, clone size, V gene, CDR3 protein, CDR3 DNA. The D gene is left open where the match is weak. Expanded clones get a size class; other rows say once, few or many, or leave the size out.

J: TRBJ2-7; D: TRBD2; size: -; V: TRBV4-3; CDR3: CASSRGLAGAGNEQYF; DNA: TGCGCCAGCAGCCGGGGACTAGCGGGAGCTGGTAATGAGCAGTACTTC
J: TRBJ1-1; D: TRBD1; size: -; V: TRBV10-3; CDR3: CAISEPGQGAEAFF; DNA: TGTGCCATCAGTGAGCCGGGACAGGGTGCCGAAGCTTTCTTT
J: TRBJ2-7; D: -; size: once; V: TRBV14; CDR3: CASSPRQNLLYEQYF; DNA: TGTGCCAGCAGTCCCCGACAGAACCTACTCTACGAGCAGTACTTC
J: TRBJ2-1; D: TRBD2; size: -; V: TRBV7-2; CDR3: CASSLNPGRGSPYNEQFF; DNA: TGTGCCAGCAGCTTAAACCCGGGTCGCGGGAGCCCCTACAATGAGCAGTTCTTC
J: TRBJ2-6; D: TRBD2; size: -; V: TRBV4-2; CDR3: CASSQRLAGVSGANVLTF; DNA: TGTGCCAGCAGCCAAAGACTAGCGGGAGTTTCCGGGGCCAACGTCCTGACTTTC
J: TRBJ1-2; D: -; size: -; V: TRBV14; CDR3: CASSQVTSGYTF; DNA: TGTGCCAGCAGCCAAGTAACGTCCGGCTACACCTTC
J: TRBJ2-1; D: -; size: once; V: TRBV11-3; CDR3: CASSTRATEGYNEQFF; DNA: TGTGCCAGCAGCACGAGGGCCACTGAGGGGTACAATGAGCAGTTCTTC
J: TRBJ2-4; D: -; size: -; V: TRBV6-2/TRBV6-3; CDR3: CAAEGGSRGKNIQYF; DNA: TGTGCCGCCGAAGGGGGGAGTCGAGGCAAAAACATTCAGTACTTC
J: TRBJ2-7; D: -; size: -; V: TRBV10-3; CDR3: CAISQGKGNGGKEQYF; DNA: TGTGCCATCTCCCAGGGTAAAGGAAATGGTGGAAAGGAGCAGTACTTC
J: TRBJ1-2; D: -; size: -; V: TRBV12-3/TRBV12-4; CDR3: CASSLEPRGPGYGYTF; DNA: TGTGCCAGCAGTTTAGAGCCGAGGGGTCCGGGCTATGGCTACACCTTC
J: TRBJ2-1; D: -; size: few; V: TRBV3-1; CDR3: CASSRTVGSSYNEQFF; DNA: TGTGCCAGCAGCCGTACAGTAGGAAGCTCCTACAATGAGCAGTTCTTC
J: TRBJ2-5; D: TRBD1; size: -; V: TRBV5-6; CDR3: CASSFSGQGALKQYF; DNA: TGTGCCAGCAGCTTCTCGGGACAGGGGGCACTAAAGCAGTACTTC
J: TRBJ1-6; D: -; size: -; V: TRBV27; CDR3: CASSLGTAAYNSPLHF; DNA: TGTGCCAGCAGTTTAGGGACCGCGGCTTATAATTCACCCCTCCACTTT
J: TRBJ1-2; D: -; size: -; V: TRBV29-1; CDR3: CSVERELRDYGYTF; DNA: TGCAGCGTTGAGAGGGAGCTGCGGGACTATGGCTACACCTTC
J: TRBJ2-5; D: -; size: -; V: TRBV29-1; CDR3: CSVGTSQETQYF; DNA: TGCAGCGTTGGGACATCACAAGAGACCCAGTACTTC
J: TRBJ2-3; D: -; size: -; V: TRBV7-8; CDR3: CASSLRGLAAINVDTQYF; DNA: TGTGCCAGCAGCTTACGGGGGTTAGCGGCAATAAACGTCGATACGCAGTATTTT
J: TRBJ2-1; D: TRBD2; size: many; V: TRBV10-3; CDR3: CAMQRGGDYNEQFF; DNA: TGTGCCATGCAGCGGGGCGGGGACTACAATGAGCAGTTCTTC
J: TRBJ2-1; D: -; size: -; V: TRBV20-1; CDR3: CSARDDWEAYNEQFF; DNA: TGCAGTGCTAGAGATGACTGGGAAGCCTACAATGAGCAGTTCTTC
J: TRBJ2-3; D: -; size: few; V: TRBV5-1; CDR3: CASSGRDRAYTDTQYF; DNA: TGCGCCAGCAGCGGCCGGGACCGAGCATACACAGATACGCAGTATTTT
J: TRBJ2-1; D: TRBD1; size: -; V: TRBV29-1; CDR3: CSAVWGDRVGNEQFF; DNA: TGCAGCGCCGTATGGGGCGACAGGGTGGGGAATGAGCAGTTCTTC
J: TRBJ2-1; D: TRBD1; size: few; V: TRBV5-1; CDR3: CASSLVRTGGDEQFF; DNA: TGCGCCAGCAGCTTGGTGAGGACAGGGGGCGATGAGCAGTTCTTC
J: TRBJ1-4; D: -; size: -; V: TRBV6-5; CDR3: CASSYSRGGVGEKLFF; DNA: TGTGCCAGCAGTTACTCCCGCGGGGGGGTGGGTGAAAAACTGTTTTTT
J: TRBJ1-2; D: -; size: -; V: TRBV21-1; CDR3: CASGKQGKHGYTF; DNA: TGTGCCAGCGGGAAACAGGGGAAGCATGGCTACACCTTC
J: TRBJ2-3; D: TRBD1; size: few; V: TRBV12-3/TRBV12-4; CDR3: CASRLMTGADTQYF; DNA: TGTGCCAGCAGACTAATGACAGGGGCAGATACGCAGTATTTT
J: TRBJ2-1; D: TRBD1; size: -; V: TRBV24-1; CDR3: CATSDPGQGWNEQFF; DNA: TGTGCCACCAGTGACCCGGGACAGGGTTGGAATGAGCAGTTCTTC
J: TRBJ2-5; D: -; size: many; V: TRBV5-1; CDR3: CASSLGGDLLVTQYF; DNA: TGCGCCAGCAGCTTGGGAGGGGACCTTTTAGTGACCCAGTACTTC
J: TRBJ1-2; D: -; size: -; V: TRBV4-3; CDR3: CASSQDFDNGYTF; DNA: TGCGCCAGCAGCCAAGATTTTGATAATGGCTACACCTTC
J: TRBJ2-7; D: TRBD2; size: -; V: TRBV7-2; CDR3: CASSLSSSGNYEQYF; DNA: TGTGCCAGCAGCCTGTCTTCTAGCGGGAACTACGAGCAGTACTTC
J: TRBJ2-1; D: -; size: few; V: TRBV7-2; CDR3: CASSPRAASFYNEQFF; DNA: TGTGCCAGCAGCCCCCGGGCCGCATCATTCTACAATGAGCAGTTCTTC
J: TRBJ1-5; D: -; size: -; V: TRBV20-1; CDR3: CSARDGTARSNQPQHF; DNA: TGCAGTGCTAGAGACGGGACGGCGCGGAGCAATCAGCCCCAGCATTTT
J: TRBJ2-3; D: -; size: -; V: TRBV20-1; CDR3: CSALRDGGITDTQYF; DNA: TGCAGTGCCTTACGAGACGGAGGAATCACAGATACGCAGTATTTT
J: TRBJ2-1; D: -; size: few; V: TRBV12-3/TRBV12-4; CDR3: CASSPGPVQFF; DNA: TGTGCCAGCAGCCCCGGACCTGTGCAGTTCTTC
J: TRBJ2-1; D: -; size: -; V: TRBV11-2; CDR3: CASSSWDQIRNEQFF; DNA: TGTGCCAGCAGCTCCTGGGACCAGATCAGGAATGAGCAGTTCTTC
J: TRBJ1-1; D: TRBD1; size: -; V: TRBV29-1; CDR3: CSVGRTGGNTEAFF; DNA: TGCAGCGTTGGAAGGACAGGGGGCAACACTGAAGCTTTCTTT
J: TRBJ2-7; D: -; size: few; V: TRBV27; CDR3: CASSLLTPGGGYEQYF; DNA: TGTGCCAGCAGTTTGCTTACTCCCGGAGGTGGTTACGAGCAGTACTTC
J: TRBJ2-2; D: -; size: -; V: TRBV11-3; CDR3: CASSPGPDGNTGELFF; DNA: TGTGCCAGCAGCCCCGGGCCCGACGGGAACACCGGGGAGCTGTTTTTT
J: TRBJ2-1; D: TRBD2; size: -; V: TRBV12-3/TRBV12-4; CDR3: CASSPRAGGGNEQFF; DNA: TGTGCCAGCAGTCCCCGGGCGGGAGGGGGCAATGAGCAGTTCTTC
J: TRBJ2-5; D: -; size: -; V: TRBV12-3/TRBV12-4; CDR3: CASTPSGVEETQYF; DNA: TGTGCCAGCACTCCCTCAGGGGTAGAAGAGACCCAGTACTTC
J: TRBJ2-7; D: TRBD1; size: -; V: TRBV14; CDR3: CASSSLEGAYAYEQYF; DNA: TGTGCCAGCAGCAGCCTAGAGGGGGCCTACGCCTACGAGCAGTACTTC
J: TRBJ2-1; D: TRBD2; size: -; V: TRBV13; CDR3: CASSYSGTSYNEQFF; DNA: TGTGCCAGCAGCTATAGCGGGACCTCCTACAATGAGCAGTTCTTC
J: TRBJ2-5; D: -; size: few; V: TRBV6-1; CDR3: CASSEAGVRETQYF; DNA: TGTGCCAGCAGTGAAGCCGGGGTCAGAGAGACCCAGTACTTC
J: TRBJ2-1; D: -; size: -; V: TRBV20-1; CDR3: CSASSRNYNEQFF; DNA: TGCAGTGCTAGTTCGCGAAACTACAATGAGCAGTTCTTC
J: TRBJ2-3; D: -; size: many; V: TRBV7-6; CDR3: CASSLAELREGVLLDTDTQYF; DNA: TGTGCCAGCAGCTTAGCCGAACTTAGGGAGGGGGTACTGCTGGACACAGATACGCAGTATTTT
J: TRBJ2-1; D: TRBD2; size: -; V: TRBV7-2; CDR3: CASSSGLAGWEEQFF; DNA: TGTGCCAGCAGCTCGGGACTAGCGGGATGGGAGGAGCAGTTCTTC
J: TRBJ2-5; D: -; size: -; V: TRBV28; CDR3: CASSRWGVGSREQYF; DNA: TGTGCCAGCAGCAGATGGGGAGTGGGGAGCCGTGAGCAGTACTTC